This T cell receptor beta chain is drawn from a study of T cell repertoires in cytomegalovirus infection. Study context: It can be stated that public TCR beta signatures indicated CMV infection as well as a matching HLA type.

This clonotype appeared a few times. Its antigen remains unidentified. MiXCR, run by TCRdb on the reads, gives a single entry per CDR3 protein. This table holds 380,000 or so distinct CDR3 sequences, approximately 35% found once. The length of the CDR3 is 15 residues. Germline values: CDR1 SGHRS, CDR2 YFSETQ. The ends were cut back, 4 bases at V and 5 bases at J, with 15 bases in the middle. This chain connects TRBV5-1 to TRBJ2-2, with D perhaps given as TRBD1 or TRBD2 (5 bases each). The sequence came from a human donor in good health (CMV status not recorded). Some clones in this sample may be carry-over from other donors' samples. Sequenced here: cultured PBMCs, sampled from culture after CMV antigen stimulation. The CDR3 sequence: CASSTGTMGTGELFF. The CDR3 coding sequence is TGCGCCAGCAGCACCGGGACCATGGGGACCGGGGAGCTGTTTTTT.